What follows describes a single TCR beta chain. The trim removed 3 bases at V and 4 bases at J, leaving 7 bases unmatched. CDR1 GTSNPN and CDR2 SVGIG come from the germline V gene (reference sequence). The CDR3 has 14 amino acids. This sample stems from a study of cytomegalovirus exposure and HLA in healthy donors. Both 60 Vbeta primers and 13 Jbeta primers went into the PCR. Repertoires were generated with immunoSEQ multiplex PCR, while TCRdb's copy carries only in-frame clones and drops some. The sample carries around 110,000 clones, roughly 80% recorded once. The sequence derives from a man aged 60-69 years in good health and CMV-seronegative. Material: PBMCs. The chain carries TRBV30 and TRBJ2-3, with TRBD2 matching 7 bases. The CDR3 DNA follows: TGTGCCTGGAGCCGGGACTACTCAGCAGATACGCAGTATTTT. Translated, it gives CAWSRDYSADTQYF.